This T cell receptor (beta chain) originates from a study of technical replicates of blood from several donors. CDR1 MNHNS and CDR2 SASEGT come from the germline V gene. Trimming left V 2 bases short and J 4 bases short, with 15 bases between. CDR3 length: 15 residues. Assay: immunoSEQ multiplex PCR; the TCRdb copy retains only in-frame clones and omits some. The sample gives more than 50,000 clones, around 87% of which show up once; about 5% is in the top ten. The sequenced sample consisted of PBMCs. The TCR sequence derives from a human donor in good health. Some clones in this sample may be carry-over from other donors' samples. This chain links TRBV6-1 with TRBJ2-7, with a tentative D call TRBD1 (6 bases). Here the CDR3 reads CASSELGQGWYEQYF. CDR3 in DNA: TGTGCCAGCAGTGAACTAGGCCAGGGGTGGTACGAGCAGTACTTC.